This T cell receptor (beta chain) originates from a study of CD8 T cells in ankylosing spondylitis. Notes on the study in general: In ankylosing spondylitis blood, a motif of fewer than 10 highly homologous TCR beta variants appeared characteristic. Reportedly, matched ankylosing spondylitis synovial fluid was significantly enriched for disease-linked clones. Certain motif variants had earlier been reported in reactive arthritis synovial fluid and blood.

In regard to this clonotype: The antigen is unknown.

Libraries for TCR beta were made by quantitative 5'-RACE with molecular barcodes. TCRdb independently ran MiXCR on the 5' RACE reads; one entry per CDR3 protein. The sample yields approximately 520,000 distinct CDR3 sequences, about 5.4% seen once. Trimming cost V 7 bases and J 4 bases; bases outside gene matches: 9. CDR3 length: 15 residues. Germline V gene sequence: CDR1 SNHLY, CDR2 FYNNEI. The receptor comes from a male donor with ankylosing spondylitis. This sequence joins TRBV2 and TRBJ1-5; 8 positions agree with TRBD1. Sequencing used blood, either unsorted or a sorted T cell fraction (not recorded which). This chain's CDR3 is CASNSWTGINQPQHF. The CDR3 coding sequence is TGTGCCAGCAACTCCTGGACAGGGATAAATCAGCCCCAGCATTTT.